This T cell receptor (beta chain) was sequenced for a study of T cell repertoires in cytomegalovirus infection. This clonotype has only a few counts. The antigen is undetermined. There are 15 residues in the CDR3. Trimming took off 3 bases at V and 4 bases at J, with 15 bases between the two ends. TCRdb reanalysed the reads using MiXCR and keeps one entry per CDR3 protein. The sample yields 900,000 to 950,000 distinct CDR3 sequences, around 31% seen once. The V call is TRBV12-3 or TRBV12-4, the J call TRBJ2-5; TRBD2 might be the D (5 bases). Sequenced here: cultured CD8+ T cells from PBMCs, sampled from culture after CMV antigen stimulation. The TCR was taken from a human donor in good health (CMV status not recorded). Some clones in this sample may be carry-over from other donors' samples. The CDR3 nucleotides are TGTGCCAGCAGTTTGTCCTTACTAGTATTAGAGACCCAGTACTTC. Amino acid sequence: CASSLSLLVLETQYF.